This T cell receptor beta chain was captured in a study of T cells in Graves' hyperthyroidism and ophthalmopathy (dated by TCRdb to between 2018 and 2021). At the level of the whole study: Peripheral blood was sampled at the time of initial diagnosis, prior to any treatment. TCR V-J signatures able to tell the groups apart were searched for in a discovery cohort of 95 to 100 patients, of whom more than 40 had Graves' ophthalmopathy and around 57 had stable Graves' hyperthyroidism. Prospective prediction of ophthalmopathy was tested in an independent validation cohort consisting of 18 to 20 hyperthyroidism patients and about 17 patients who later progressed to ophthalmopathy. For training and testing, the 100 or so patients in the discovery cohort were randomly divided in a 7:3 ratio. In more than 5 Graves' hyperthyroidism patients, the study also compared T-cell repertoires from thyroid tissue with T-cell repertoires from blood. After sampling, hyperthyroidism patients received methimazole starting at 30 mg daily, and ophthalmopathy patients received high-dose intravenous methylprednisolone. The paper reports TCR Vbeta CDR3 sequencing of some 140 peripheral blood samples: under 45 ophthalmopathy, 75 to 80 hyperthyroidism and approximately 17 progressor patients. What the authors observed across the whole study: In cross-validation, a model built on a 13 V-J signature told ophthalmopathy apart from stable hyperthyroidism with approximately 91% sensitivity and roughly 81% specificity, and in testing the same model reached 80%/75%. In validation, the model predicted progression to ophthalmopathy with 65% to 71% sensitivity and approximately 74% specificity, a median of approximately 6.7 months before onset. No statistical method was used to set the sample size in advance, and investigators knew the group allocation. Most expanded thyroid clonotypes (frequency above 0.001) were also detected in blood, a finding suggesting that blood repertoires may reflect thyroid immune responses.

The TCR beta CDR3 regions were amplified from RNA transcripts. For the first round of RT-PCR on the TCR CDR3, the HTBI primer set was used together with the Qiagen OneStep RT-PCR kit. Libraries were constructed in a second round of multiplex PCR, after which size selection and purification were carried out. The libraries were sequenced on an Illumina HiSeq2000 using paired-end 100 bp reads. The paper's processing steps were these. SOAPnuke was used to process the raw data, removing reads that contained adapters or uncalled bases, had a mean Phred below 15, or lacked an exact match to the constant primer or identifier. COPE v1.2.5 was used to merge the high-quality paired reads, and each unique nucleotide sequence was defined as a clonotype. Clonotypes were aligned to IMGT TRBV, TRBD and TRBJ reference segments using MiTCR v1.1. The analysis was restricted to V-J combinations with a frequency above 0.0001, which together covered 99.2% of the repertoires. The TCS score was defined as the ratio of F50 (clonal expansion) to E x V (chaos), calculated using BLOSUM62-based TCRdist between CDR3 peptides within each V-J. Welch's t-statistics and random forest reduced just over 500 V-J features to under 15, which were used in a naive Bayes classifier (R e1071). The public reads were quality trimmed at Q25 with fastp and then assembled into clones with MiXCR by TCRdb, keeping productive beta chains. One record per CDR3 amino acid sequence lists the most common genes and DNA. The V and J calls shown here were made by TCRdb, not taken from the authors' results. The table for this sample lists approximately 420,000 distinct CDR3 sequences; about 13% of them were counted only once. The ten largest make up 5.3% of the sample.

From cysteine to phenylalanine, the CDR3 is 13 amino acids long. Only the CDR3 DNA is retained, 39 bases long and in frame from the first base. The trim is 1 base for V and 4 bases for J, with a gap of 5 bases between the germline ends. As encoded in the germline V gene (reference sequence), CDR1 is MNHEY while CDR2 is SMNVEV. Stable Graves' hyperthyroidism was defined as no progression to ophthalmopathy during 18 months of follow-up. Hyperthyroidism patients were aged 18 to 65 years and newly diagnosed, with disease duration of less than 2 months. Exclusion was applied to patients with uncontrolled infections, other autoimmune diseases, pregnancy or lactation. Clinical symptoms, serum thyroxine and TRAb, thyroid ultrasound, and orbital computed tomography formed the basis for the diagnoses. PBMCs were separated from roughly 10 ml of fresh peripheral blood using Ficoll-Paque density gradient centrifugation. Total RNA was extracted using Trizol reagent, and RNA quality was assessed on an Agilent 2100 Bioanalyzer.

A remark on this clonotype: No cognate antigen has been identified for it. Base qualities were left out, and no much larger clone turns up one base away.

What was sequenced was blood. The receptor chain draws on TRBV27 and TRBJ1-5; the D gene cannot be resolved reliably. The sequence derives from a woman between 18 and 29 years old with Graves' hyperthyroidism. The base sequence is TGTGCCAGCAGTTTATGGAGGAATCAGCCCCAGCATTTT. Its protein is CASSLWRNQPQHF.